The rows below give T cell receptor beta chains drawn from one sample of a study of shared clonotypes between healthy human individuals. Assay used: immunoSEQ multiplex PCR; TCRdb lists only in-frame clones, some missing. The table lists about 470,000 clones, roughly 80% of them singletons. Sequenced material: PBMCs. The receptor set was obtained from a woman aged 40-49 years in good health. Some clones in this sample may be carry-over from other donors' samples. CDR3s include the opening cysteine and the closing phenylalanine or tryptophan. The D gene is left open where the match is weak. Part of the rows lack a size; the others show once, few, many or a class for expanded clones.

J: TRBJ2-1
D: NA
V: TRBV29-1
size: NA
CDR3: CSAAPEGLREQFF
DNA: TGCAGCGCCGCACCGGAGGGGCTCAGAGAGCAGTTCTTC

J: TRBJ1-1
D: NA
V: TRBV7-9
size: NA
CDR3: CASSTTGNTEAFF
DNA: TGTGCCAGCAGCACAACAGGCAACACTGAAGCTTTCTTT

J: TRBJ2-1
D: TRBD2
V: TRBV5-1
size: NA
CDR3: CASSLDASGRASRQFF
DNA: TGCGCCAGCAGCTTGGATGCTAGCGGGAGGGCCTCTCGGCAGTTCTTC

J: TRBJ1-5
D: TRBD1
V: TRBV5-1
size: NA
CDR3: CASRPDRGNQPQHF
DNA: TGCGCCAGCAGACCCGACAGGGGTAATCAGCCCCAGCATTTT

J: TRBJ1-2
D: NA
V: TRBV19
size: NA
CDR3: CASSPLDGNYGYTF
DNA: TGTGCCAGTAGTCCACTGGACGGTAACTATGGCTACACCTTC

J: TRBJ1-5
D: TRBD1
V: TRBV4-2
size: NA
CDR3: CASSQGTGEAQPQHF
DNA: TGTGCCAGCAGCCAAGGGACAGGGGAGGCTCAGCCCCAGCATTTT

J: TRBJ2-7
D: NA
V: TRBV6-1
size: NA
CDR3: CASSEGGERHEQYF
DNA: TGTGCCAGCAGTGAAGGGGGGGAGCGCCACGAGCAGTACTTC

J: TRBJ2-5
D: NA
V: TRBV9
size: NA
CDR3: CASGGETQYF
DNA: TGTGCCAGCGGCGGGGAGACCCAGTACTTC

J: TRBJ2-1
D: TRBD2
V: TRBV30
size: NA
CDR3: CAWREALAYSYNEQFF
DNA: TGTGCCTGGAGGGAAGCACTAGCGTACTCCTACAATGAGCAGTTCTTC

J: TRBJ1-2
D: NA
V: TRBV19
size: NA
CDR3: CASRTPGASNYGYTF
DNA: TGTGCCAGTAGGACCCCGGGGGCTTCTAACTATGGCTACACCTTC

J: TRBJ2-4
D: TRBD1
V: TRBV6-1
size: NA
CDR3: CASRPDRDNIQYF
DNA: TGTGCCAGCAGACCCGACAGGGACAACATTCAGTACTTC

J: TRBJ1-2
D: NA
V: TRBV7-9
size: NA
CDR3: CASSLGQAFYGYTF
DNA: TGTGCCAGCAGCTTAGGACAGGCGTTCTATGGCTACACCTTC

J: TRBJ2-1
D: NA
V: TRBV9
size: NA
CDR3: CASSVVWESNEQFF
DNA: TGTGCCAGCAGCGTAGTTTGGGAATCCAATGAGCAGTTCTTC

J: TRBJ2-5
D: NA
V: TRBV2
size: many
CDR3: CASSDQGLGLETQYF
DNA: TGTGCCAGCAGTGATCAGGGCCTAGGACTAGAGACCCAGTACTTC

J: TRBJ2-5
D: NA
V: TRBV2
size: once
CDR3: CASVQGGETQYF
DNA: TGTGCCAGCGTACAAGGGGGAGAGACCCAGTACTTC

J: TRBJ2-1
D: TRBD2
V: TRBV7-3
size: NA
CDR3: CASSLAGLAAYNEQFF
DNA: TGTGCCAGCAGCTTAGCGGGACTAGCGGCCTACAATGAGCAGTTCTTC

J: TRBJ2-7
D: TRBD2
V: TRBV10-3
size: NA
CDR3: CASRTRTSGRPYEQYF
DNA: TGTGCCAGCAGAACTAGGACTAGCGGGAGACCATACGAGCAGTACTTC

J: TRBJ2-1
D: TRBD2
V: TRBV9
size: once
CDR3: CASSGGASGRYNEQFF
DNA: TGTGCCAGCAGCGGGGGGGCTAGCGGGAGATACAATGAGCAGTTCTTC

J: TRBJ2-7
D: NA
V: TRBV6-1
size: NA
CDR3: CASGPQATYEQYF
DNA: TGTGCCAGCGGTCCTCAGGCAACCTACGAGCAGTACTTC

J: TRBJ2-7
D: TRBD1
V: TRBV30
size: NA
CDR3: CASTRQGPYEQYF
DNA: TGTGCCTCCACCCGACAGGGACCCTACGAGCAGTACTTC

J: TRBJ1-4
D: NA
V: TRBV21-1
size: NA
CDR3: CASSKTQSRDRDNEKLFF
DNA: TGTGCCAGCAGCAAAACACAGTCCCGGGACAGGGATAATGAAAAACTGTTTTTT

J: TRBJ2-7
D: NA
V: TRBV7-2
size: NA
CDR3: CASSLLGAGYEQYF
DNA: TGTGCCAGCAGCTTATTGGGGGCGGGTTACGAGCAGTACTTC

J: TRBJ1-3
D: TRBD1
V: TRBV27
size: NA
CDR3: CASREQGAIRSGNTIYF
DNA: TGTGCCAGCAGGGAACAGGGGGCGATCCGGTCTGGAAACACCATATATTTT

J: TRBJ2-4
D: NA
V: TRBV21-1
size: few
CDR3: CARKREGNIQYF
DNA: TGTGCCAGAAAGCGGGAGGGAAACATTCAGTACTTC

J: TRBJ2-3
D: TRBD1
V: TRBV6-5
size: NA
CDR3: CASSYFRGGGTDTQYF
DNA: TGTGCCAGCAGTTACTTCCGAGGGGGCGGCACAGATACGCAGTATTTT

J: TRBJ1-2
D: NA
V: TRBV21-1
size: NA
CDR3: CASSKDGRANYGYTF
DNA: TGTGCCAGCAGCAAAGACGGACGGGCTAACTATGGCTACACCTTC

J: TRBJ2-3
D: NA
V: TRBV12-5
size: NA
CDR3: CASGLGLITDTQYF
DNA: TGTGCTAGTGGTTTGGGACTAATCACAGATACGCAGTATTTT

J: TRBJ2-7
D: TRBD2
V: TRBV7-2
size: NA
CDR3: CASSLALASGRVEQYF
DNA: TGTGCCAGCAGCTTAGCTTTGGCTAGCGGGAGGGTCGAGCAGTACTTC

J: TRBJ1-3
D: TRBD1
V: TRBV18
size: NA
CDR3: CASSPGTGGSGNTIYF
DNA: TGTGCCAGCTCACCAGGGACAGGGGGCTCTGGAAACACCATATATTTT

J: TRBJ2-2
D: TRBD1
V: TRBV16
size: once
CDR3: CASSQSTGVPGELFF
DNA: TGTGCCAGCAGCCAATCGACAGGGGTACCCGGGGAGCTGTTTTTT

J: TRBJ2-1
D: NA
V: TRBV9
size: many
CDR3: CASSATLLTSSNEQFF
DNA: TGTGCCAGCAGCGCCACGCTACTGACTAGTAGCAATGAGCAGTTCTTC

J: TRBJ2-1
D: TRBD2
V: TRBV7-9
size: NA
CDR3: CASSLKTSGSIDEQFF
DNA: TGTGCCAGCAGCCTCAAGACTAGCGGGAGCATCGATGAGCAGTTCTTC

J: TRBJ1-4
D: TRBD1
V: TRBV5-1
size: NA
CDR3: CASRPGQINEKLFF
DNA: TGCGCCAGCAGACCGGGACAGATAAATGAAAAACTGTTTTTT

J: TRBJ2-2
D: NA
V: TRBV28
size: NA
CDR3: CASRFTGELFF
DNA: TGTGCCAGCAGATTCACCGGGGAGCTGTTTTTT

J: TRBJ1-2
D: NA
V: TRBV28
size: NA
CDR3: CASRDGATHGYTF
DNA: TGTGCCAGCAGAGACGGGGCCACCCATGGCTACACCTTC

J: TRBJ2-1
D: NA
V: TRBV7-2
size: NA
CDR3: CASSLVGLHNEQFF
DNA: TGTGCCAGCAGCTTAGTGGGACTTCACAATGAGCAGTTCTTC

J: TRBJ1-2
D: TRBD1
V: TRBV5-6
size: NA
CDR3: CASSLTGEHYGYTF
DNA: TGTGCCAGCAGCTTGACAGGGGAGCACTATGGCTACACCTTC

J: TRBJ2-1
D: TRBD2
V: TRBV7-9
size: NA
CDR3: CASSPLVGLAGGNDNEQFF
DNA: TGTGCCAGCAGCCCCCTAGTAGGACTAGCGGGAGGGAATGACAATGAGCAGTTCTTC

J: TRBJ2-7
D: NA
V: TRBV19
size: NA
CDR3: CASSIERGAYEQYF
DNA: TGTGCCAGTAGTATTGAAAGGGGCGCCTACGAGCAGTACTTC

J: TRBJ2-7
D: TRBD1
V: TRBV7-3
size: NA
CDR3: CASSPHPSGTGRNEQYF
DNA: TGTGCCAGCAGCCCCCACCCGTCCGGGACAGGGAGAAACGAGCAGTACTTC

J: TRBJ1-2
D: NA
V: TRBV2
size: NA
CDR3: CARKGRSNYGYTF
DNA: TGTGCCAGAAAGGGGAGATCTAACTATGGCTACACCTTC

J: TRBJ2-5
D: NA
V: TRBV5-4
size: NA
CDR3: CASSDKKTGHQETQYF
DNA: TGTGCCAGCAGCGACAAAAAGACAGGCCACCAAGAGACCCAGTACTTC

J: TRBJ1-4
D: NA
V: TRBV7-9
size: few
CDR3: CASSLTSGYEKLFF
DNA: TGTGCCAGCAGCTTGACGAGTGGCTATGAAAAACTGTTTTTT

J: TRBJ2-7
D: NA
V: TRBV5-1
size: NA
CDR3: CASSLRRGAYEQYF
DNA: TGCGCCAGCAGCTTGCGGCGGGGAGCCTACGAGCAGTACTTC

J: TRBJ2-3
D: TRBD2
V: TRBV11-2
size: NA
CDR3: CASSGGSGGATQYF
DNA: TGTGCCAGCAGTGGCGGGAGTGGTGGAGCTACGCAGTATTTT

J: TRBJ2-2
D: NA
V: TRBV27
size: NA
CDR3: CASSLEGLPNTGELFF
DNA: TGTGCCAGCAGTTTAGAGGGACTGCCTAACACCGGGGAGCTGTTTTTT

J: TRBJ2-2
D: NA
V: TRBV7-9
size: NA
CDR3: CASSFAGGELFF
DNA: TGTGCCAGCAGCTTTGCTGGGGGGGAGCTGTTTTTT

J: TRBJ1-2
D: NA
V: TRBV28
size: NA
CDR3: CASSQMIQQGTHGYTF
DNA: TGTGCCAGCAGTCAAATGATACAACAGGGTACCCATGGCTACACCTTC

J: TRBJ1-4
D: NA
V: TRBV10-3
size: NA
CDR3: CAISEGSWGEKLFF
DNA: TGTGCCATCAGTGAGGGGTCTTGGGGGGAAAAACTGTTTTTT

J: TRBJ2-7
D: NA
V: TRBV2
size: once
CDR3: CASTAGNNEQYF
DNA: TGTGCCAGCACGGCGGGGAACAACGAGCAGTACTTC

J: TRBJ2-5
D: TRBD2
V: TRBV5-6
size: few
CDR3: CASSWGIAGGFTGQETQYF
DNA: TGTGCCAGCAGCTGGGGTATAGCGGGAGGTTTTACGGGGCAAGAGACCCAGTACTTC

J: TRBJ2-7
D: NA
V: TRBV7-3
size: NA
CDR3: CASSLNSIGDEQYF
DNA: TGTGCCAGCAGCTTAAACAGCATAGGCGACGAGCAGTACTTC

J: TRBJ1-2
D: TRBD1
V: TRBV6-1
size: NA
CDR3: CASRPRQGLVTGYTF
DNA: TGTGCCAGCAGACCAAGACAGGGGTTGGTTACTGGCTACACCTTC

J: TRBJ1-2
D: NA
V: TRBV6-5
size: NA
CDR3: CASSDSYGYTF
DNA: TGTGCCAGCAGTGACAGCTATGGCTACACCTTC

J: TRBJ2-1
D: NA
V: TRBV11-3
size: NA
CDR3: CASSLWPSVHNEQFF
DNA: TGTGCCAGCAGCTTATGGCCTAGCGTACACAATGAGCAGTTCTTC

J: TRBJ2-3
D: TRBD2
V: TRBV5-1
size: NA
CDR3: CASSLGTSGRGDTQYF
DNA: TGCGCCAGCAGCTTGGGGACTAGCGGGAGGGGCGATACGCAGTATTTT